This T cell receptor beta chain was retrieved from a study of T cells in Graves' hyperthyroidism and ophthalmopathy. This clonotype was recorded many times. The germline V and J ends were trimmed by 0 bases and 3 bases, with 6 bases remaining between them. Germline loops: CDR1 MNHEY, CDR2 SVGAGI. The CDR3 is 13 amino acids. Hyperthyroidism patients were newly diagnosed, had disease duration under 2 months, and were aged 18 to 65 years. On the basis of clinical symptoms, serum thyroxine and TRAb, thyroid ultrasound and orbital computed tomography, diagnoses were made. PBMCs were derived from 10 ml fresh peripheral blood. RNA transcripts yielded amplified TCR beta CDR3 regions. Initially, a first-round RT-PCR of the TCR CDR3 employed the HTBI primer set. TCRdb redid the calling of the multiplex PCR reads with MiXCR, one entry per CDR3 protein. The profile shows around 350,000 distinct CDR3 sequences, 19% of them singletons.

This TCR came from a woman aged 18 to 35 with Graves' hyperthyroidism. Sample: blood. The rearrangement joins TRBV6-5 to TRBJ2-7; D remains ambiguous. The DNA of the CDR3 is TGTGCCAGCAGTTACTCGAGAGGCTACGAGCAGTACTTC. Protein: CASSYSRGYEQYF.